This TCR beta chain stems from a study of T-cell reconstitution after alpha-beta-depleted transplantation in children. Unique molecular identifiers were used to barcode this TCRbeta library. TCRdb re-called the PCR reads with MiXCR, one entry per CDR3 protein. The repertoire holds about 290,000 distinct CDR3 sequences, with over 9.5% as singletons. V was cut by 1 base and J by 3 bases, with 9 bases left in between. CDR1 is DFQATT, CDR2 SNEGSKA, per germline (reference sequence). The CDR3 length is 13 residues. This clonotype was detected many times. Antigen: not known. Study-wide points: Several hundred expanded graft clones reportedly were the source of alpha-beta T cells about two months after transplant. Surviving recipient cells, namely T cells and thymic progenitors, were the source of high day-60 TCRbeta diversity in some patients. When one year had passed after transplant, most T-cell counts and diversity came from newly produced T cells.

The rearrangement links TRBV20-1 to TRBJ1-2; the D is unclear. This specimen was PBMCs, taken before TCRalphabeta/CD19-depleted stem cell transplant. This clonotype was sampled from a boy younger than two with acute myeloid leukemia, due to receive a stem cell transplant. This CDR3 reads CSARVRQDYGYTF. CDR3 coding DNA: TGCAGTGCTAGAGTCCGCCAGGACTATGGCTACACCTTC.